The following is a TCR beta chain sequence with its context. What it binds is unknown. Upon completion of about eleven days in culture, CD4+ T cells were isolated. Participants were vaccinated with two doses of either the BNT162b2 or mRNA-1273 vaccine. This record belongs to a study of vaccination effects on CD4 cells after COVID-19. Whole-study findings and limits: Sampling in the study covered few convalescent patients and included no early post-infection timepoints.

Clones were read by immunoSEQ multiplex PCR, and TCRdb kept only the in-frame ones, dropping some. This sample has more than 55,000 clones, with approximately 80% found just once. The sequence was obtained from a human donor who received a COVID-19 vaccine. The specimen comprised CD4+ T cells from PBMCs cultured without peptide, sampled after COVID-19 vaccination.

The DNA of the CDR3 is TGTGCCAGCAGCGTAGCTAGGTCAGCGGGGGGACACAATGAGCAGTTCTTC. The encoded protein is CASSVARSAGGHNEQFF. The gene calls are TRBV9 and TRBJ2-1; 9 positions agree with TRBD2. J lost 5 bases, V lost 0 bases, and 9 bases had no gene match. This CDR3 has 17 amino acids. Germline V gives CDR1 SGDLS, CDR2 YYNGEE.